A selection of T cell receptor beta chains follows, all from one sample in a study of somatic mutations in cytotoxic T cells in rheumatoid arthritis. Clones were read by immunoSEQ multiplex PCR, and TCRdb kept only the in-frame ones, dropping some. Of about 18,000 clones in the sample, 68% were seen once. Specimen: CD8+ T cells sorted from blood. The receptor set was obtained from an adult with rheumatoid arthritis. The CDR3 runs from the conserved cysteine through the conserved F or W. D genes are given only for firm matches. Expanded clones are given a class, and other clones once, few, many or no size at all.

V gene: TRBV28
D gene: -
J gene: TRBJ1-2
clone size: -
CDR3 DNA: TGTGCCAGCAGCCTGGGGTCGGAAGGCTACACCTTC
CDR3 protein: CASSLGSEGYTF

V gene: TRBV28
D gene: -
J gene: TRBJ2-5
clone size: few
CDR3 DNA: TGTGCCAGCAGGATCATCAGGAAAGAGACCCAGTACTTC
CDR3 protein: CASRIIRKETQYF

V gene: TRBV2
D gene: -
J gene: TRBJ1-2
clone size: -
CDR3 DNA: TGTGCCAGCAGCGACGGAGCCAACTATGGCTACACCTTC
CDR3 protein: CASSDGANYGYTF

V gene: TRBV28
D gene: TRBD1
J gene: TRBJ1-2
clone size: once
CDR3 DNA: TGTGCCAGCGCACAGGGGGCGGTCTATGGCTACACCTTC
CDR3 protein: CASAQGAVYGYTF

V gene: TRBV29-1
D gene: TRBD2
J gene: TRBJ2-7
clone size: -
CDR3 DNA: TGCAGCGCCCGAAGCGGGGGAACTTCCCAGTACGAGCAGTACTTC
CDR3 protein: CSARSGGTSQYEQYF

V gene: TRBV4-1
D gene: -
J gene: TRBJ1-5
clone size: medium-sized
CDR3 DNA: TGCGCCAGCAGCCAGTCAACAGGGAGCAATCAGCCCCAGCATTTT
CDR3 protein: CASSQSTGSNQPQHF

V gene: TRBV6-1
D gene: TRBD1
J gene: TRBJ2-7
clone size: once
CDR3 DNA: TGTGCCAGCAGTTCAAGGGACAGCTCCTACGAGCAGTACTTC
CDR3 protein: CASSSRDSSYEQYF

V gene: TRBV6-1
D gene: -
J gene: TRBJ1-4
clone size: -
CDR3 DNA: TGTGCCAGCAGTGAAGGGACCCTTTGGGAAAAACTGTTTTTT
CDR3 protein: CASSEGTLWEKLFF

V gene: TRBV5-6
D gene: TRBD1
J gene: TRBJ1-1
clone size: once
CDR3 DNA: TGTGCCAGCAGCCCTTGGACAGGGGGAGAATCTGAAGCTTTCTTT
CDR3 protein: CASSPWTGGESEAFF

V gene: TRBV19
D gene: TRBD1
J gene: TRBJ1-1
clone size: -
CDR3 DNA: TGTGCCAGTAATCAGGGGGGGAACACTGAAGCTTTCTTT
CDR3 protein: CASNQGGNTEAFF

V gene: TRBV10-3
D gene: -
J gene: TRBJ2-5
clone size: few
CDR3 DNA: TGTGCCATCAGTGATGGACAGCCTCTCGAAGAGACCCAGTACTTC
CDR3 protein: CAISDGQPLEETQYF

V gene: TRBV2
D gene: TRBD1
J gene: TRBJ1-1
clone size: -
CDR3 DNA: TGTGCCAGCAGTGATCGGTCACGACAGGGGTGGGGCGCTGAAGCTTTCTTT
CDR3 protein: CASSDRSRQGWGAEAFF

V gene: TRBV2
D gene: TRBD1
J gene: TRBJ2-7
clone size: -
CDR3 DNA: TGTGCCAGCAGTGAAGGGAGGACGACAGGGGGCAGTTACGAGCAGTACTTC
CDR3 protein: CASSEGRTTGGSYEQYF

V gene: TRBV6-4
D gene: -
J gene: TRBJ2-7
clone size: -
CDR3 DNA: TGTGCCAGCAGTGACGGGGGAGCCATCCTCTTC
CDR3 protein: CASSDGGAILF

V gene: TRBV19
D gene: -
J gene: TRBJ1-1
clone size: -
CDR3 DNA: TGTGCCAGTAGTATTGGGGGTTTGGGCACTGAAGCTTTCTTT
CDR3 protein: CASSIGGLGTEAFF

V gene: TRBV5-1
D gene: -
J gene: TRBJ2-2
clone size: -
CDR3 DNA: TGCGCCAGCAGCGGAAGGAACACCGGGGAGCTGTTTTTT
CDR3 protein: CASSGRNTGELFF

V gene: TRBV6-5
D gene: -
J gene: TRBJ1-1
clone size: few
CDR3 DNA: TGTGCCAGCAGTTACTCCACGCAACCGCAAGGGGAAGCTTTCTTT
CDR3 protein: CASSYSTQPQGEAFF

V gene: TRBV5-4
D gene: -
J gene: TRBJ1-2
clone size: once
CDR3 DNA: TGTGCCAGCAGGAGGCAGCCGGAATTTAACTATGGCTACACCTTC
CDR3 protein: CASRRQPEFNYGYTF

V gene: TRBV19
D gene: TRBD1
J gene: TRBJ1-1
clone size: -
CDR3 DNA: TGTGCCACCAGGGGGCAAGGCACTGAAGCTTTCTTT
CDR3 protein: CATRGQGTEAFF

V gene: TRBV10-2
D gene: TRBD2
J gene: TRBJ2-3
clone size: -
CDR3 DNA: TGCGCCAGCAGTGAGTGGCGGGAGCGGGGGGCAGATACGCAGTATTTT
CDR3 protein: CASSEWRERGADTQYF

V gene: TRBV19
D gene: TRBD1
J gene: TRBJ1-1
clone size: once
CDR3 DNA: TGTGCCAGTGACAGGGGGGCATTGAACACTGAAGCTTTCTTT
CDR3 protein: CASDRGALNTEAFF

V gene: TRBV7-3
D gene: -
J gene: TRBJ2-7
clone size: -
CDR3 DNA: TGTGCCAGCAGCTCGGCCTCCTCCTACGAGCAGTACTTC
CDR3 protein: CASSSASSYEQYF

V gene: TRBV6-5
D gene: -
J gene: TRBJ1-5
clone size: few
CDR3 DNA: TGTGCCAGCAGTTACGGGGAAGGATCGCCCCAGCATTTT
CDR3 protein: CASSYGEGSPQHF

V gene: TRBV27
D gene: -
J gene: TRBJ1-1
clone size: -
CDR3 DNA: TGTGCCAGCAGTCCCATCAGGGAGACTGAAGCTTTCTTT
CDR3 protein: CASSPIRETEAFF

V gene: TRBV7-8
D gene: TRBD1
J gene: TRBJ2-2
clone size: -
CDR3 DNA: TGTGCCAGCAGCCCGACAGGGGCGGCCGGGGAGCTGTTTTTT
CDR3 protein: CASSPTGAAGELFF

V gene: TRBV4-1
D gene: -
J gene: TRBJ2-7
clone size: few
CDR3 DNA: TGCGCCAGCAGGGGACGTAACTCCTACGAGCAGTACTTC
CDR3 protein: CASRGRNSYEQYF

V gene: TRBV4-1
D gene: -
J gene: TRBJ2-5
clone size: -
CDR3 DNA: TGCGCCAGCAGCCAAGAAAGCTCGGGGCTGGAGACCCAGTACTTC
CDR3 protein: CASSQESSGLETQYF

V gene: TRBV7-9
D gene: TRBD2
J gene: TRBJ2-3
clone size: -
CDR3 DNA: TGTGCCAGCAGCGCCGGGACTAGCGGGGGGCAGGCAGATACGCAGTATTTT
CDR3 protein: CASSAGTSGGQADTQYF

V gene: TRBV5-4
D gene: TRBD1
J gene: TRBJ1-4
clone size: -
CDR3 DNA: TGTGCCAGCAGCCAAGGGGGCAAGGAAAAACTGTTTTTT
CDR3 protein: CASSQGGKEKLFF

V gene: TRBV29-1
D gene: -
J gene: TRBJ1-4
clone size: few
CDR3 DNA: TGCAGCGTGTCGGGGGGGCGGGATGAAAAACTGTTTTTT
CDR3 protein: CSVSGGRDEKLFF

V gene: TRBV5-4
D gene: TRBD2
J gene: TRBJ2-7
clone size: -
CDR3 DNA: TGTGCCAGCAGCCCGGGCCCGGGGGGCTACGAGCAGTACTTC
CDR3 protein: CASSPGPGGYEQYF